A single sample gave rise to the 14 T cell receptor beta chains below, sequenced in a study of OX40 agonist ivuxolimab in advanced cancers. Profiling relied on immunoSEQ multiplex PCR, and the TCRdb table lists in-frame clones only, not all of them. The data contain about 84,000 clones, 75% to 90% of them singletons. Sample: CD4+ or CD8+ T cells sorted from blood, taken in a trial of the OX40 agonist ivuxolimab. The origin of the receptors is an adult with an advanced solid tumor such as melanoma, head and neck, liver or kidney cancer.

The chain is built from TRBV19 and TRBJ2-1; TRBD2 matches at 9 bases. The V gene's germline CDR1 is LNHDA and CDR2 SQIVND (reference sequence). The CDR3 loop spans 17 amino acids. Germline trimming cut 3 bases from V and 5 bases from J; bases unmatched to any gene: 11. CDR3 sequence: CASSMEGLALGDNEQFF. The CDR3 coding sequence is TGTGCCAGTAGTATGGAGGGACTAGCTTTGGGGGACAATGAGCAGTTCTTC.

The CDR3 DNA is TGTGCCAGCAGCAGAAACAGTTACAATGAGCAGTTCTTC. Encoded protein: CASSRNSYNEQFF. J is TRBJ2-1 and V is TRBV11-2; the D is unclear. The CDR3 loop spans 13 amino acids. CDR1 and CDR2 (germline): SGHAT, FQNNGV. Trimming removed 5 bases from V and 4 bases from J, with 9 bases in between.

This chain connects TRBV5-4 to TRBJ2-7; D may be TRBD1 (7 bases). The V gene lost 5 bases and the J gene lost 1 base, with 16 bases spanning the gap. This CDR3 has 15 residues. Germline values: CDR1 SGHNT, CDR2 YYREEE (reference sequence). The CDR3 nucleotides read TGTGCCAGCAGACGGGGGACAGTACCTTCCTACGAGCAGTACTTC. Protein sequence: CASRRGTVPSYEQYF.

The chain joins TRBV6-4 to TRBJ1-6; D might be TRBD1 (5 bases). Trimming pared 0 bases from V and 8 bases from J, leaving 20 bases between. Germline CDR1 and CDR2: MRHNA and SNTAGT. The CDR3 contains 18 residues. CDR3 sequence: CASSDSVPGTLGDSPLHF. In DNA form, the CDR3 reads TGTGCCAGCAGTGACTCGGTGCCGGGGACCTTGGGAGATTCACCCCTCCACTTT.

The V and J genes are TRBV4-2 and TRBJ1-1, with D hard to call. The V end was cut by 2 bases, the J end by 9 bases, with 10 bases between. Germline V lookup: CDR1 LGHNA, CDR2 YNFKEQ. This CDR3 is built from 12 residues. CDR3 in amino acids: CASSQSGAQAFF. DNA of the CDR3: TGTGCCAGCAGCCAATCAGGCGCTCAAGCTTTCTTT.

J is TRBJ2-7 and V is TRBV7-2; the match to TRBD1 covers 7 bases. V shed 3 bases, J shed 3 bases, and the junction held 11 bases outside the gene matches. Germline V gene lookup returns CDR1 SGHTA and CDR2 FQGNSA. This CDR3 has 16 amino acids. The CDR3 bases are TGTGCCAGCAGCTTTTCCGCCGGGACAGCGAACTACGAGCAGTACTTC. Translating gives CASSFSAGTANYEQYF. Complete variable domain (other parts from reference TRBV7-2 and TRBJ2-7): GAGVSQSPSNKVTEKGKDVELRCDPISGHTALYWYRQSLGQGLEFLIYFQGNSAPDKSGLPSDRFSAERTGGSVSTLTIQRTQQEDSAVYLCASSFSAGTANYEQYFGPGTRLTVT.

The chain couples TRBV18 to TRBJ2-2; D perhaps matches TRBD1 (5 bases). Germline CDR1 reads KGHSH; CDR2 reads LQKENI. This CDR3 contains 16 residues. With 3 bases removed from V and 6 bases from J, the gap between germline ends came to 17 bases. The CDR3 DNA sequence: TGTGCCAGCTCACCTACAGGCTATTCAAACGCCGGGGAGCTGTTTTTT. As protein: CASSPTGYSNAGELFF.

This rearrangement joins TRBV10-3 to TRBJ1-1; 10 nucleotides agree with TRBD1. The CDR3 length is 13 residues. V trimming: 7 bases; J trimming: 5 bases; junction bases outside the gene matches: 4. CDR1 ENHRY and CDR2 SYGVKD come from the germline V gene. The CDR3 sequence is CAIMGQGRTEAFF. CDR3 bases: TGTGCCATCATGGGACAGGGGAGGACTGAAGCTTTCTTT.

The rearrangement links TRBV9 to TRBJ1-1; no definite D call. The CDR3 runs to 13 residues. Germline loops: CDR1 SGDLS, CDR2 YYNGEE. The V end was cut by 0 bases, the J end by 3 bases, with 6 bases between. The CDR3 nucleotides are TGTGCCAGCAGCGTAGGCCGTGACACTGAAGCTTTCTTT. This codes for CASSVGRDTEAFF.

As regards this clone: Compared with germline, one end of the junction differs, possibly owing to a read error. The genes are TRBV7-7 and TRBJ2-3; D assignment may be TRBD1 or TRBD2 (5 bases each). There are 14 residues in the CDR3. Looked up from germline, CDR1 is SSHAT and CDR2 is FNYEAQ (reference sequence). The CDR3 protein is CASSIEPGTDTQYF. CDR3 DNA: TGTGCTAGCAGCATCGAGCCAGGGACCGATACGCAGTATTTT.

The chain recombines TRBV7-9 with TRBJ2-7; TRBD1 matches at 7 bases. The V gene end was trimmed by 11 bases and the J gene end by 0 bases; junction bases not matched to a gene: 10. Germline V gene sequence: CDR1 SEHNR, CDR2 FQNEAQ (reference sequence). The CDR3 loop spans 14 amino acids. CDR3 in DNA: TGTGCCCAGGTCGGGCAGGGGGTCTCCTACGAGCAGTACGTC. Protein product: CAQVGQGVSYEQYV.

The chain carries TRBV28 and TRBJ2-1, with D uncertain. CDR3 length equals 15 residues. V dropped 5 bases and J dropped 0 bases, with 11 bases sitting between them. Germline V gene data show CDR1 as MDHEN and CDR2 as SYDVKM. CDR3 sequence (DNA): TGTGCCAGCAGTCCTCCCGGAATCTCCTACAATGAGCAGTTCTTC. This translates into CASSPPGISYNEQFF.

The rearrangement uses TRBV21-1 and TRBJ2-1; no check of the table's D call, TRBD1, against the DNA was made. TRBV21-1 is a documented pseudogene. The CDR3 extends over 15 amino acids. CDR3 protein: CASSIQHRGEREQFF. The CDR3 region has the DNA TGTGCCAGCAGCATCCAGCACAGGGGAGAGCGAGAGCAGTTCTTC.

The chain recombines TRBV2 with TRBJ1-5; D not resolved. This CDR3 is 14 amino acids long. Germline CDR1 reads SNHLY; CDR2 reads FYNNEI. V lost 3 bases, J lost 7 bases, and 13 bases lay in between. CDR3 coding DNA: TGTGCCAGCAGTGACAAAACGGCCCAGCAGCCCCAGCATTTT. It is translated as CASSDKTAQQPQHF.